The 8 T cell receptor beta chains presented below share a single source sample, sequenced in a study of cytomegalovirus exposure and HLA in healthy donors. 60 Vbeta and 13 Jbeta primers were used in PCR. The protocol was immunoSEQ multiplex PCR, while the TCRdb copy is restricted to in-frame clones and leaves out a portion. The table includes about 120,000 clones, about 75% detected once. Sequenced: PBMCs. The receptors here all came from a man between 60 and 75 years old in good health and CMV-seropositive.

The chain combines TRBV5-5 with TRBJ2-5; TRBD2 aligns across 14 bases. This CDR3 has 17 residues. Germline CDR1 reads SGHKS; CDR2 reads YYEKEE (reference sequence). With V trimmed by 0 bases and J by 5 bases, 6 bases remained unmatched. The CDR3 region is CASSLGLAGGQGETQYF. The CDR3 region has the DNA TGTGCCAGCAGCTTGGGACTAGCGGGAGGGCAGGGTGAGACCCAGTACTTC. Together with reference TRBV5-5 and TRBJ2-5, the CDR3 gives the full variable domain: DAGVTQSPTHLIKTRGQQVTLRCSPISGHKSVSWYQQVLGQGPQFIFQYYEKEERGRGNFPDRFSARQFPNYSSELNVNALLLGDSALYLCASSLGLAGGQGETQYFGPGTRLLVL.

The CDR3 DNA is TGTGCCAGCAGCTCCAGGGGCAATGAGCAGTTCTTC. This codes for CASSSRGNEQFF. The J gene is TRBJ2-1, the V gene TRBV13; D is perhaps TRBD1 (6 bases). V was trimmed by 4 bases and J by 6 bases, leaving 7 bases between them. CDR1 and CDR2 from the germline V gene are PRHDT and FYEKMQ (reference sequence). The CDR3 spans 12 residues.

The V and J genes are TRBV29-1 and TRBJ1-1; D possibly corresponds to TRBD1 (6 bases). Germline V CDR1 and CDR2: SQVTM, ANQGSEA. V was cut by 3 bases and J by 10 bases, with 12 bases left in between. This CDR3 spans 11 amino acids. The CDR3 region is CSVDPGDLAFF. The CDR3 DNA reads TGCAGCGTTGACCCAGGGGATCTAGCTTTCTTT. Supplemented by reference TRBV29-1 and TRBJ1-1, the full variable domain reads SAVISQKPSRDICQRGTSLTIQCQVDSQVTMMFWYRQQPGQSLTLIATANQGSEATYESGFVIDKFPISRPNLTFSTLTVSNMSPEDSSIYLCSVDPGDLAFFGQGTRLTVV.

The chain employs TRBV9 and TRBJ2-5, with D perhaps matching TRBD1 (5 bases). The CDR3 is 15 residues long. Germline V gene lookup returns CDR1 SGDLS and CDR2 YYNGEE. The V gene lost 3 bases and the J gene lost 3 bases, with 15 bases spanning the gap. CDR3 nucleotide sequence: TGTGCCAGCAGCGGTAGTGCTCAGGGAAAAGAGACCCAGTACTTC. Its translation is CASSGSAQGKETQYF. Using reference TRBV9 and TRBJ2-5 for the parts outside the CDR3, the full variable domain is DSGVTQTPKHLITATGQRVTLRCSPRSGDLSVYWYQQSLDQGLQFLIQYYNGEERAKGNILERFSAQQFPDLHSELNLSSLELGDSALYFCASSGSAQGKETQYFGPGTRLLVL.

V usage is TRBV6-1 and J usage is TRBJ1-5; 8 bases align to TRBD1. CDR1 and CDR2 from the germline V gene are MNHNS and SASEGT. CDR3 length: 14 residues. Losses at the gene ends were 5 bases for V and 5 bases for J; bases not matched to a gene: 5. In nucleotides, the CDR3 is TGTGCCAGCAGTCCTGACAGGGGAGATCAGCCCCAGCATTTT. Translation: CASSPDRGDQPQHF.

This chain joins TRBV7-3 and TRBJ2-7, with unresolved D. V gave up 1 base and J gave up 3 bases, with 13 bases separating them. CDR1 and CDR2 (germline): SGHTA, FQGTGA. This CDR3 spans 15 amino acids. DNA for the CDR3: TGTGCCAGCAGCTTAAACCCCTCCTCGGGCTACGAGCAGTACTTC. Translated: CASSLNPSSGYEQYF.

This clone was observed a few times. The V and J genes are TRBV7-9 and TRBJ1-6, with a weak D call TRBD1 (5 bases). Looked up from germline, CDR1 is SEHNR and CDR2 is FQNEAQ (reference sequence). V lost 4 bases to trimming and J lost 2 bases, with 12 bases between them. This CDR3 region has 16 residues. CDR3 protein: CASSSPGGPYNSPLHF. The DNA for the CDR3 is TGTGCCAGCAGCTCACCCGGGGGACCCTATAATTCACCCCTCCACTTT.

The CDR3 nucleotides are TGCGCCAGCAGCTTGGTGACAGGGGAAGGTAACAATGAGCAGTTCTTC. It is translated as CASSLVTGEGNNEQFF. The chain is built from TRBV5-1 and TRBJ2-1, with 8 bases lining up with TRBD1. V was clipped by 0 bases and J by 5 bases; unmatched bases: 7. Germline V gene lookup returns CDR1 SGHRS and CDR2 YFSETQ. The CDR3 length is 16 residues.